This record looks at one TCR beta chain sequence and its context. Its specificity is not known. The junction shows a germline mismatch at one end, possibly a read error. The sample belongs to a study of tumor-infiltrating lymphocytes in primary liver carcinoma. Study-wide results and caveats: Blood fell significantly below tumors in its top-250-clone fraction (p = 0.039).

The V gene's germline CDR1 is SGHAT and CDR2 FQDESV (reference sequence). This CDR3 region has 15 residues. Both RNA and DNA were isolated together from around 18-30 mg of bulk tissue that had not been sorted. Resection treated the patients' primary liver carcinoma. Total RNA amounting to 500 ng was the source from which TCR beta cDNA was made with a constant-region primer. Libraries of TCR beta came from three nested multiplex PCR rounds with slightly modified ARM-PCR. Both of the initial two PCR rounds ran for around 9 cycles and employed TRBV1-TRBV30 forward primers alongside a C-beta reverse primer. TCRdb reprocessed the multiplex PCR reads with MiXCR, giving one entry per CDR3 protein. This table holds approximately 110,000 distinct CDR3 sequences, approximately 82% found once.

The receptor was isolated from a man between 35 and 55 years old with primary liver carcinoma and hepatitis B virus infection. The chain recombines TRBV11-1 with TRBJ2-2; TRBD1 is a possible D gene (5 bases). Sequenced material: liver tumor tissue from sampling region 3. The subset was: tumor region T3, left-lateral pole. The DNA of the CDR3 is TGTGTCAGCAGCTATACAGGACCTTTCTCCGGACAACTGTTTTTT. Its protein product is CVSSYTGPFSGQLFF.